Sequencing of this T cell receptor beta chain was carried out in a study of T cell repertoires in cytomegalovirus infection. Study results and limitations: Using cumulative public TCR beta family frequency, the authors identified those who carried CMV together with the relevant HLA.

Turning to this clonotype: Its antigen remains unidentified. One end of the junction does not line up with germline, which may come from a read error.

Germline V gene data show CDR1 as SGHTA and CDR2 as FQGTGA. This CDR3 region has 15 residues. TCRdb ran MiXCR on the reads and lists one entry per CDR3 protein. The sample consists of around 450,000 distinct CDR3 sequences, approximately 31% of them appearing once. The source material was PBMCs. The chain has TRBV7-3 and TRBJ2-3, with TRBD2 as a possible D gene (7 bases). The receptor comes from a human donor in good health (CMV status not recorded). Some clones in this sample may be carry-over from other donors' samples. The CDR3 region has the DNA TGTGCCAGCAGTTTGGGGGGGCCTCGCACAGATACGCCGTATTTT. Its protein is CASSLGGPRTDTPYF.